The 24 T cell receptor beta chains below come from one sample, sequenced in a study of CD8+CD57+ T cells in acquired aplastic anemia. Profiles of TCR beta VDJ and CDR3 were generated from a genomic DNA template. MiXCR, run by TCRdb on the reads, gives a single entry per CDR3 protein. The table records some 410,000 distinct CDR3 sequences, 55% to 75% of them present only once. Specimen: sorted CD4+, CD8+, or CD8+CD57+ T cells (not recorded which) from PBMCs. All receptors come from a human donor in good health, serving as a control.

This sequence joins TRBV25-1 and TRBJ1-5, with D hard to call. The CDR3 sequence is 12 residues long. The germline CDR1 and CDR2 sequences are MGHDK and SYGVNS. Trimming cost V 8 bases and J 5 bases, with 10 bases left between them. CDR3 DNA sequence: TGTGCCAGCCAGGAGCTTTATCAGCCCCAGCATTTT. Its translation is CASQELYQPQHF.

For the CDR3, the DNA is TGTGCCAGCAGCTTTCGGGGGAGCACAGATACGCAGTATCAGCATTTT. Encoded protein: CASSFRGSTDTQYQHF. The chain links TRBV7-2 to TRBJ1-5, with a weak D call TRBD1 (5 bases). Germline CDR1 and CDR2: SGHTA and FQGNSA. V was pared by 3 bases and J by 13 bases, with 25 bases between. The CDR3 has 16 amino acids.

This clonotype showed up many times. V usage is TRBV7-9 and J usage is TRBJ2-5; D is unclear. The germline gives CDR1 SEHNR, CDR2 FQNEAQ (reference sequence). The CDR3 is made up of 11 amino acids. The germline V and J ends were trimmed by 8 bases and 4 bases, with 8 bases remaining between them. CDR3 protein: CASSLLETQYF. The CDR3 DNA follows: TGTGCCAGCTCACTACTAGAGACCCAGTACTTC.

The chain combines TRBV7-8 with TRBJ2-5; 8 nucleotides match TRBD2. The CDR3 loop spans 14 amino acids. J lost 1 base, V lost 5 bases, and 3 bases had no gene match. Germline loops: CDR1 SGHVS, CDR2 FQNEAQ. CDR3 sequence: CASSPRGVQETQYF. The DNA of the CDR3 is TGTGCCAGCAGCCCGCGGGGGGTCCAAGAGACCCAGTACTTC.

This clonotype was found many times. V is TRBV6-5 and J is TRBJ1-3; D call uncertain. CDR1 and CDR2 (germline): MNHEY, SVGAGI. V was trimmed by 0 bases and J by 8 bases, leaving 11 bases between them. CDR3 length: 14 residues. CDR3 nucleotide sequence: TGTGCCAGCAGTTACTCGAACCACTTCGACACCATATATTTT. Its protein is CASSYSNHFDTIYF.

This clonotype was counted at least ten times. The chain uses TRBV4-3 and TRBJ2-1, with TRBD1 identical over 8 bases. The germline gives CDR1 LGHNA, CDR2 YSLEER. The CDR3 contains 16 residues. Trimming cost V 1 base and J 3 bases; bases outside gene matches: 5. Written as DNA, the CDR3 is TGCGCCAGCAGCCAAGCGGACAGGGAACTCTACAATGAGCAGTTCTTC. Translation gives CASSQADRELYNEQFF.

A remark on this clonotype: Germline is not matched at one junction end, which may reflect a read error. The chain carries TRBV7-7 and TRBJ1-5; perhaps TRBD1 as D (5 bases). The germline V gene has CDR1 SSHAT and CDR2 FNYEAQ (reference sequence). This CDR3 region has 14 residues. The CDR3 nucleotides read TGTGCCAGCAGCCTCCCAGGGAGAATGAACACTGAACCTTTT. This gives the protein CASSLPGRMNTEPF.

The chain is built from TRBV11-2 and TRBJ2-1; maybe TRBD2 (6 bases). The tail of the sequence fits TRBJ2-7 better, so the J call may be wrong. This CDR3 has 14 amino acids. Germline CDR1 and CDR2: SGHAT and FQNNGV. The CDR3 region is CASRLDPGVYEQYF. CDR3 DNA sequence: TGTGCCAGCAGGTTGGACCCGGGAGTCTACGAGCAGTACTTC.

The CDR3, as DNA: TGTGCCAGCAGTTTAGTCCAGGGCGCGGGGCCTAATTCACCCCTCCACTTT. Translating gives CASSLVQGAGPNSPLHF. The chain carries TRBV12-3 or TRBV12-4 and TRBJ1-6, with D perhaps matching TRBD1 (5 bases). Trimming left V 1 base short and J 6 bases short, with 16 bases between. This CDR3 is built from 17 residues.

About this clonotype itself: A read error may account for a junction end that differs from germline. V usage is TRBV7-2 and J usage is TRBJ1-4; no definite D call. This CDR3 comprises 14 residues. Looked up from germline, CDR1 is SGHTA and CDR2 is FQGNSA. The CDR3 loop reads CASTTDAGNSPLFF. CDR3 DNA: TGCGCCAGCACCACTGACGCGGGGAATTCACCACTGTTCTTT.

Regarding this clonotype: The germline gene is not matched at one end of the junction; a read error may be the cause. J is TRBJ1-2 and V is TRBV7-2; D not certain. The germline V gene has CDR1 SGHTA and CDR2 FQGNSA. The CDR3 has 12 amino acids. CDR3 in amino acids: CASSLTRDGYTF. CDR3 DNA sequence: TGCGCCAGCAGCTTAACGAGGGATGGCTACACCTTC.

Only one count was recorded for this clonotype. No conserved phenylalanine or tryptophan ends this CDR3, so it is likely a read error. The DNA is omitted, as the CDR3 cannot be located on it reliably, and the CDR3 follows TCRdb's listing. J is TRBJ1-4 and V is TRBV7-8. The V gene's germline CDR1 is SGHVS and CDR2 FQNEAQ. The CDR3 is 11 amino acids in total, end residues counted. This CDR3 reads CASSVMMAVFY.

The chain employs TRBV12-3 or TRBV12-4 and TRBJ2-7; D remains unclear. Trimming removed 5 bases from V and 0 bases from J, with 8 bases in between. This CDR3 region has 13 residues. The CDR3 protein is CASSPLSSYEQYF. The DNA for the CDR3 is TGTGCCAGCAGTCCCCTGAGCTCCTACGAGCAGTACTTC.

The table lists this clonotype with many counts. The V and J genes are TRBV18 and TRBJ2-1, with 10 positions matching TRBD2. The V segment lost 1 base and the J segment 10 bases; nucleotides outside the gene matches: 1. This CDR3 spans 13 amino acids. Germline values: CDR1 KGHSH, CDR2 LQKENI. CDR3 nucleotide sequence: TGTGCCAGCTCACCACAGACTAGCGGGGAGCAGTTCTTC. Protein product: CASSPQTSGEQFF.

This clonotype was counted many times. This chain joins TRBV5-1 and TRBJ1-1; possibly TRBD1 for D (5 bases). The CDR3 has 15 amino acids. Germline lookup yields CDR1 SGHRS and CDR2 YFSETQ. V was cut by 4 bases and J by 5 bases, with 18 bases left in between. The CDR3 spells CASSPGLSPGTEAFF. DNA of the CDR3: TGCGCCAGCAGCCCGGGACTCTCCCCCGGGACTGAAGCTTTCTTT.

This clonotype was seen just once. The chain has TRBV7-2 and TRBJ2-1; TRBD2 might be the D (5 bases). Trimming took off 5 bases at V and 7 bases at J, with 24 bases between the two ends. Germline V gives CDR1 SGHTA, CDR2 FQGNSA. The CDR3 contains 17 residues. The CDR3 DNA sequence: TGTGCCAGCAGCACGTACATTGGCGGGCGGTCATTTAATGAGCAGTTCTTC. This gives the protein CASSTYIGGRSFNEQFF.

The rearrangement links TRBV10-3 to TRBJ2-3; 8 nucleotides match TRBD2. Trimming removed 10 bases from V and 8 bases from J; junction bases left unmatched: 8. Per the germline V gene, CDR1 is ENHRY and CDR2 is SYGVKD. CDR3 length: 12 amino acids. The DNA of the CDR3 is TGTGCCACCTCCGGGAGGGTGATTACGCAGTATTTT. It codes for CATSGRVITQYF.

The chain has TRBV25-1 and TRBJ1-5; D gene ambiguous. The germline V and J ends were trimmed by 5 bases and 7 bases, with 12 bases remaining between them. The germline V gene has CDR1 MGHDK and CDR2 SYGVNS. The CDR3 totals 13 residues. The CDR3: CASSFHEQQPQHF. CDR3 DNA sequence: TGTGCCAGCAGTTTCCACGAACAGCAGCCCCAGCATTTT.

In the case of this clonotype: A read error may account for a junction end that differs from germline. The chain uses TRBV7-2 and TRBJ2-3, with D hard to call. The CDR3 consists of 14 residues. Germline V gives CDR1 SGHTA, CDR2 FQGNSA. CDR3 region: CASSLPGTDKKYFF. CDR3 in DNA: TGTGCCAGCAGCTTGCCAGGAACAGATAAGAAGTATTTTTTT.

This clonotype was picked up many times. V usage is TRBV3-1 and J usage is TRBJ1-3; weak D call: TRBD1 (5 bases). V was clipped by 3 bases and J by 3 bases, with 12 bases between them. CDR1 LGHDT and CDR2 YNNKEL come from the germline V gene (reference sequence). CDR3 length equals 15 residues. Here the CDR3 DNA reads TGTGCCAGCAGCCAGGGTGGGGGAGTTGGAAACACCATATATTTT. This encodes CASSQGGGVGNTIYF.

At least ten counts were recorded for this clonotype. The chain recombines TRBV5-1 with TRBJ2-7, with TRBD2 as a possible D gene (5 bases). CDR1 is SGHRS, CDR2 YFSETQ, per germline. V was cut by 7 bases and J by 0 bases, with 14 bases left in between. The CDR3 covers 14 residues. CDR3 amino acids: CASVAGVDSYEQYF. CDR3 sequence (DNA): TGCGCCAGCGTTGCCGGGGTCGACTCCTACGAGCAGTACTTC.

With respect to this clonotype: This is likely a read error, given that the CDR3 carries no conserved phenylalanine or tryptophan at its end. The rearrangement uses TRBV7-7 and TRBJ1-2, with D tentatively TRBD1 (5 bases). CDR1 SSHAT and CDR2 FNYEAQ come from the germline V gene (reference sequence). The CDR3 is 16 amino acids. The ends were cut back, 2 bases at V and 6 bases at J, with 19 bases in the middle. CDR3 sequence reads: CASSLRVRTPLNGYTS. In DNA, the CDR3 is TGTGCCAGCAGCTTAAGAGTGAGGACACCGCTCAATGGCTACACCTCC.

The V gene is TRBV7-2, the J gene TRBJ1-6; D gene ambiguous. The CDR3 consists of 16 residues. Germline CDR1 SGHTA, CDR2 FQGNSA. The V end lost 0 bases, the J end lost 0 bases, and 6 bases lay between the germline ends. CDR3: CASSLASSSYNSPLHF. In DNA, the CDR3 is TGTGCCAGCAGCTTAGCTTCGAGCTCCTATAATTCACCCCTCCACTTT.

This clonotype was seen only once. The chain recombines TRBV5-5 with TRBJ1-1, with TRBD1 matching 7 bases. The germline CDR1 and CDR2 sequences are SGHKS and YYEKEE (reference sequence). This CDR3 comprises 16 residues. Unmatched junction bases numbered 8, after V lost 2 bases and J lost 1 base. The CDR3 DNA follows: TGTGCCAGCAGCTTCGCAGGGGGTAAAGGGAACACTGAAGCTTTCTTT. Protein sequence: CASSFAGGKGNTEAFF. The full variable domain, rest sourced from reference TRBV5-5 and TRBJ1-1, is DAGVTQSPTHLIKTRGQQVTLRCSPISGHKSVSWYQQVLGQGPQFIFQYYEKEERGRGNFPDRFSARQFPNYSSELNVNALLLGDSALYLCASSFAGGKGNTEAFFGQGTRLTVV.